The present entry profiles one TCR beta chain with its context. This clone was observed a handful of times. It has no known antigen specificity. No much larger clone exists at a distance of one base, and base qualities are not known. This entry is derived from a study of beta chain features in type 1 diabetes (dated by TCRdb to 2017 to 2018). Regarding the complete study: Mean age, gender distribution, total cell number and subset yield were not different between patients and healthy donors. A total of approximately 100,000,000 sorted cells were examined across all samples, and the number of cells per subset was strongly correlated with RNA yield. The study compared the TCRB repertoires of sorted circulating CD4+ T cell subsets in recently diagnosed type 1 diabetes patients with those in matched healthy donors. Whereas all 30 or so donors provided naive and central memory subsets, regulatory and stem cell-like memory subsets were isolated from just 8 patients and roughly 8 healthy donors.

Each donor gave one peripheral blood draw, averaging approximately 0.12 L, which was collected into heparinised tubes. A BD FACSAria II and a panel including CD45RO, CCR7, CD25, CD127, CD95 and CD27 were used to sort naive, central memory, regulatory and stem cell-like memory CD4+ T cells. All sorted populations exceeded 98% purity. PBMCs were isolated right away by Lymphoprep density gradient centrifugation and were stained directly, without culture. So that batch effects would be minimized, each experiment stained and sorted samples in pairs, pairing one healthy donor with one patient. Broader findings and caveats from the paper: Only small numbers of individuals were included in the HLA sub-analyses, which left unresolved whether HLA type had any influence on TCRB rearrangement. PCR may preferentially amplify shorter templates, but because patient and control samples were amplified and corrected together, any resulting skew would affect both groups equally. Because cDNA was sequenced instead of genomic DNA, activated cells with high expression could be over-represented, although the groups did not differ in activation or CD3 levels. At VDJ recombination sites, type 1 diabetes patients had fewer insertions and more deleted nucleotides, which implies abnormalities in thymic rearrangement. Naive, central memory and regulatory TCRB repertoires appeared to be more alike among patients than among healthy donors. Type 1 diabetes patients showed a moderate but significant shortening of TCRB CDR3 length in all four CD4+ subsets.

Trimming takes 3 bases from V and 2 bases from J, and the germline ends sit 11 bases apart. Taken from cysteine to phenylalanine, the CDR3 has 14 residues. Only the CDR3 DNA is retained, 42 bases long and in frame from the first base. CDR1 and CDR2 (SGHVS, FNYEAQ) derive from the germline V gene. The High Capacity cDNA Reverse Transcription Kit was used to reverse transcribe all of the isolated RNA, meaning that expressed TCRB transcripts were what got sequenced. Deep immunoSEQ sequencing was applied to naive, central memory and regulatory T cell samples, giving an average of roughly 3.5 million total reads per sample. After sorted cells were lysed in RLT buffer, RNA was extracted with DNase-treated RNeasy Micro or Mini kits, with the choice depending on cell number. Each cell subset was processed separately to prevent cross-contamination, with patient and healthy donor samples processed together. The immunoSEQ multiplex PCR was used to amplify TCRB sequences from cDNA, generating 87-bp fragments that spanned the CDR3 region. The amplicons were sequenced using the Illumina HiSeq platform. The original methods were these. PCR bias was computationally corrected using synthetic template baselines, reads within Hamming distance 2 were collapsed, and singletons that could not be merged were discarded. Reads were aligned against IMGT so that V, D and J genes, CDR3 length and insertions or deletions at six rearrangement sites could be assigned. Within each subset, clonotype counts were normalized to sorted cell number, after which true diversity and Gini coefficients were computed with the tcR R package. The overlap coefficient, calculated on TCRB nucleotide sequences, was used to measure repertoire sharing. Not all clones reach the TCRdb copy of this immuneACCESS table, which keeps in-frame sequences only. Checked studies attribute under half of the gap to unresolved V genes and leave the rest unexplained. That table furnishes V, J and clone size, whereas the DNA furnished D and trimming. The sample table shows about 160,000 clones, and around 8.4% are seen once. The top ten clones comprise 0.45% to 0.55% of the sample.

The chain is encoded by TRBV7-6 joined to TRBJ2-7; the D gene is possibly TRBD1, with 6 bases matching. The TCR was taken from a woman aged 18-29 years with type 1 diabetes. Sequenced material: central memory CD4+ T cells from blood. CDR3 region: CASSLGADTYEQYF. The nucleotide sequence reads as follows: TGTGCCAGCAGCTTGGGGGCGGACACCTACGAGCAGTACTTC.